This passage covers 18 T cell receptor beta chains from one sample sequenced in a study of blood T cell repertoires in COVID-19. Sequencing was performed with immunoSEQ multiplex PCR; in TCRdb, only in-frame clones are kept and a portion is missing. Seen here are 80,000 to 100,000 clones, roughly 80% observed once, and the top ten hold around 4.5%. The sequenced sample consisted of peripheral blood. The receptor source for this set is a man in his 60s with acute or convalescent COVID-19.

The V and J genes are TRBV6-2 or TRBV6-3 and TRBJ2-7, with 7 bases matching TRBD1. This CDR3 comprises 14 residues. CDR1 and CDR2 from the germline V gene are MNHEY and SVGEGT. V lost 2 bases to trimming and J lost 0 bases; unmatched junction nucleotides: 1. The CDR3 region is CASSYGDSSYEQYF. Written as DNA, the CDR3 is TGTGCCAGCAGTTACGGGGACAGCTCCTACGAGCAGTACTTC.

The chain recombines TRBV5-5 with TRBJ2-5, with TRBD2 identical over 8 bases. The CDR3 is 15 residues long. CDR1 and CDR2 from the germline V gene are SGHKS and YYEKEE (reference sequence). V was clipped by 6 bases and J by 7 bases; unmatched bases: 14. CDR3 coding DNA: TGTGCCAGCAAACAGCGGGAGTCCAGTTCGGGGACCCAGTACTTC. Encoded protein: CASKQRESSSGTQYF.

A few counts support this clone. The chain recombines TRBV9 with TRBJ2-2, with a weak D call TRBD2 (6 bases). This CDR3 spans 15 amino acids. V was pared by 3 bases and J by 5 bases, with 14 bases between. Germline CDR1 and CDR2: SGDLS and YYNGEE. CDR3 in DNA: TGTGCCAGCAGCGGAACTAGCACTTGGACCGGGGAGCTGTTTTTT. Protein sequence: CASSGTSTWTGELFF.

The rearrangement uses TRBV19 and TRBJ1-2; 7 nucleotides line up with TRBD1. Trimming removed 4 bases from V and 8 bases from J; junction bases left unmatched: 19. The CDR3 loop spans 17 amino acids. Germline V gene lookup returns CDR1 LNHDA and CDR2 SQIVND (reference sequence). The CDR3 loop reads CASSREGWLAGGEGYTF. Written as DNA, the CDR3 is TGTGCCAGTAGTAGAGAGGGATGGTTAGCAGGGGGTGAGGGCTACACCTTC.

The chain employs TRBV4-3 and TRBJ1-2; TRBD1 matches at 12 bases. The ends lost 0 bases at V and 2 bases at J; junction bases unmatched: 7. The CDR3 extends over 18 amino acids. Germline V gives CDR1 LGHNA, CDR2 YSLEER. CDR3: CASSQDWGQGARNYGYTF. DNA of the CDR3: TGCGCCAGCAGCCAAGATTGGGGACAGGGGGCTAGGAACTATGGCTACACCTTC.

The genes are TRBV6-2 or TRBV6-3 and TRBJ1-2; D possibly corresponds to TRBD1 (5 bases). This CDR3 is built from 15 residues. The V end was cut by 2 bases, the J end by 0 bases, with 10 bases between. CDR1 is MNHEY and CDR2 is SVGEGT in the germline V gene. For the CDR3, the DNA is TGTGCCAGCAGTTACCGGGCGGACACTAACTATGGCTACACCTTC. Residues: CASSYRADTNYGYTF.

The CDR3 reads CASSPSGQGFSQYF. The CDR3 nucleotides read TGTGCCAGCAGTCCCTCGGGACAGGGCTTTTCGCAGTACTTC. The rearrangement uses TRBV6-2 or TRBV6-3 and TRBJ2-7, with 9 bases fitting TRBD1. J lost 9 bases, V lost 5 bases, and 11 bases had no gene match. The V gene's germline CDR1 is MNHEY and CDR2 SVGEGT. The CDR3 runs 14 residues.

V usage is TRBV5-1 and J usage is TRBJ2-1; D uncertain. Germline CDR1 is SGHRS and CDR2 is YFSETQ. The CDR3 totals 15 residues. With 4 bases removed from V and 0 bases from J, the gap between germline ends came to 11 bases. CDR3: CASSAGWISYNEQFF. For the CDR3, the DNA is TGCGCCAGCAGCGCCGGGTGGATCTCCTACAATGAGCAGTTCTTC.

This sequence joins TRBV28 and TRBJ2-1; 7 bases fit TRBD2. V shed 3 bases and J 6 bases; nucleotides not matched to a gene: 14. The CDR3 length is 17 residues. The germline V gene encodes CDR1 MDHEN and CDR2 SYDVKM. The CDR3 DNA follows: TGTGCCAGCAGTTTCTACCCAGGACTAGGGAGTCGCAATGAGCAGTTCTTC. Amino acids: CASSFYPGLGSRNEQFF.

The CDR3 DNA follows: TGTGCCAGCAGTTACTACGGGGGTCAACAAGAGACCCAGTACTTC. This encodes CASSYYGGQQETQYF. This chain uses TRBV7-9 with TRBJ2-5; D may be TRBD2 (6 bases). CDR3 length: 15 amino acids. V lost 6 bases and J lost 2, with 16 bases in between. The V gene's germline CDR1 is SEHNR and CDR2 FQNEAQ (reference sequence).

The chain joins TRBV6-5 to TRBJ1-4; possible D gene TRBD1, 5 bases. Germline lookup yields CDR1 MNHEY and CDR2 SVGAGI. The ends were cut back, 9 bases at V and 1 base at J, with 9 bases in the middle. This CDR3 spans 13 amino acids. The CDR3 region has the DNA TGTGCCAGTTGGACACGAACTAATGAAAAACTGTTTTTT. This codes for CASWTRTNEKLFF.

This chain joins TRBV18 and TRBJ2-7, with TRBD1 matching over 8 bases. Per the germline V gene, CDR1 is KGHSH and CDR2 is LQKENI. The CDR3 is made up of 15 amino acids. The trim removed 6 bases at V and 4 bases at J, leaving 11 bases unmatched. CDR3 nucleotide sequence: TGTGCCAGCTCGAAAGGACAGGGAGTCGTGTACGAGCAGTACTTC. Its protein is CASSKGQGVVYEQYF. The full variable domain, rest sourced from reference TRBV18 and TRBJ2-7, is NAGVMQNPRHLVRRRGQEARLRCSPMKGHSHVYWYRQLPEEGLKFMVYLQKENIIDESGMPKERFSAEFPKEGPSILRIQQVVRGDSAAYFCASSKGQGVVYEQYFGPGTRLTVT.

This chain connects TRBV7-8 to TRBJ1-4; D might be TRBD1 (6 bases). The V gene's germline CDR1 is SGHVS and CDR2 FQNEAQ. The germline V and J ends were trimmed by 5 bases and 0 bases, with 10 bases remaining between them. The CDR3 has 15 amino acids. CDR3 bases: TGTGCCAGCAGCAACAGGGTTTCAACTAATGAAAAACTGTTTTTT. This gives the protein CASSNRVSTNEKLFF.

This chain joins TRBV19 and TRBJ1-2, with no clear D. Germline lookup yields CDR1 LNHDA and CDR2 SQIVND (reference sequence). The CDR3 consists of 13 residues. V gave up 5 bases and J gave up 4 bases, with 11 bases separating them. The CDR3 region has the DNA TGTGCCAGTAGTGTGGTAGCCTTCTATGGCTACACCTTC. Encoded protein: CASSVVAFYGYTF.

This clone was observed once. The V and J genes are TRBV19 and TRBJ2-7; TRBD1 is a possible D gene (6 bases). Trimming took 3 bases from V and 2 from J, leaving 11 bases between them. Germline CDR1 and CDR2: LNHDA and SQIVND (reference sequence). The CDR3 is 14 amino acids. The DNA of the CDR3 is TGTGCCAGTAGTATCACAGGGTGGGCCTACGAGCAGTACTTC. Amino acid sequence: CASSITGWAYEQYF.

The CDR3 nucleotides are TGTGCCACCAGCAGAGTCATGGGACAGGGCTCCTACGAGCAGTACTTC. It specifies CATSRVMGQGSYEQYF. This rearrangement joins TRBV15 to TRBJ2-7; the match to TRBD1 covers 9 bases. This CDR3 has 16 amino acids. With 1 base clipped from V and 0 bases from J, the junction kept 4 bases outside the gene matches. The germline gives CDR1 LNHNV, CDR2 YYDKDF (reference sequence).

The CDR3 DNA follows: TGCGCCAGCAGTGAGTCCAGGGGCTCGAGCACTGAAGCTTTCTTT. Translation gives CASSESRGSSTEAFF. V is TRBV10-1 and J is TRBJ1-1; D is possibly TRBD1 (6 bases). CDR1 is WNHNN and CDR2 is SYGVQD in the germline V gene (reference sequence). The V end was cut by 0 bases, the J end by 4 bases, with 12 bases between. The CDR3 spans 15 residues.

The V call is TRBV5-1, the J call TRBJ2-7; the D gene is possibly TRBD1 (8 bases). The germline V gene has CDR1 SGHRS and CDR2 YFSETQ. V was shortened by 4 bases and J by 0 bases, with 14 bases between the two germline ends. The CDR3 runs 15 residues. The CDR3 coding sequence is TGCGCCAGCAGCCAGGACAGGGAGGGCTCCTACGAGCAGTACTTC. Translated, it gives CASSQDREGSYEQYF.